This passage covers 29 T cell receptor beta chains from one sample sequenced in a study of T cell changes during pregnancy in multiple sclerosis. Sequenced by immunoSEQ multiplex PCR; TCRdb stores in-frame clones only, minus some. The table shows about 48,000 clones, with over 75% occurring only once. The sequenced sample was CD4+ T cells from peripheral blood mononuclear cells, obtained in the second trimester of pregnancy. Receptors originate from a female donor with multiple sclerosis, enrolled in a pregnancy study.

This rearrangement joins TRBV7-2 to TRBJ2-5; no clear D. The DNA end favors TRBJ2-7, so the J call may be wrong. Germline CDR1 reads SGHTA; CDR2 reads FQGNSA. The CDR3 is 13 residues long. CDR3 DNA sequence: TGTGCCAGCAGCTTAGCTTGGGACTACGAGCAGTACTTC. It translates to CASSLAWDYEQYF.

The rearrangement links TRBV5-6 to TRBJ2-5; D is perhaps TRBD1 (6 bases). The germline V gene has CDR1 SGHDT and CDR2 YYEEEE. Trimming took off 1 base at V and 6 bases at J, with 13 bases between the two ends. The CDR3 extends over 14 amino acids. The CDR3 region has the DNA TGTGCCAGCAGCTTGTCCCAGGGGCTGAAGACCCAGTACTTC. This gives the protein CASSLSQGLKTQYF.

The chain links TRBV4-1 to TRBJ2-7, with 10 bases that match TRBD1. The CDR3 runs 16 residues. Germline CDR1 reads MGHRA; CDR2 reads YSYEKL. J lost 2 bases, V lost 1 base, and 5 bases had no gene match. The DNA of the CDR3 is TGCGCCAGCAGCCAAGGTTCCGGGACAGGGGCCTACGAGCAGTACTTC. Encoded protein: CASSQGSGTGAYEQYF.

The chain carries TRBV5-1 and TRBJ1-2, with 9 positions matching TRBD1. The junction had 5 bases not matched to a gene; V was cut back by 1 base and J by 4 bases. Germline V lookup: CDR1 SGHRS, CDR2 YFSETQ. The CDR3 spans 15 residues. This CDR3 is CASSLNTGGFYGYTF. In nucleotides, the CDR3 is TGCGCCAGCAGCTTGAATACAGGGGGCTTCTATGGCTACACCTTC.

V and J are TRBV4-1 and TRBJ2-7; 11 nucleotides agree with TRBD2. CDR3 length: 17 residues. V lost 3 bases to trimming and J lost 4 bases; unmatched junction nucleotides: 11. CDR1 is MGHRA, CDR2 YSYEKL, per germline. The DNA of the CDR3 is TGCGCCAGCAGCCACGGACTAGCGGGCTATATCGGATACGAGCAGTACTTC. Protein product: CASSHGLAGYIGYEQYF.

The gene calls are TRBV27 and TRBJ1-5, with a tentative D call TRBD1 (6 bases). The V end lost 5 bases, the J end lost 5 bases, and 10 bases lay between the germline ends. CDR3 length: 13 residues. Germline CDR1 and CDR2: MNHEY and SMNVEV (reference sequence). CDR3 sequence reads: CASSRTAYQPQHF. CDR3 nucleotides: TGTGCCAGCAGTCGGACAGCCTATCAGCCCCAGCATTTT.

The chain employs TRBV5-1 and TRBJ2-4; weak D call: TRBD1 (5 bases). Germline CDR1 and CDR2: SGHRS and YFSETQ. The CDR3 runs 15 residues. Trimming left V 0 bases short and J 8 bases short, with 15 bases between. DNA of the CDR3: TGCGCCAGCAGCTTGGGTGGGGCCCTAGACCACATTCAGTACTTC. Its protein product is CASSLGGALDHIQYF.

V gene TRBV5-4 combines with J gene TRBJ2-6, with D possibly TRBD1 on 5 matching bases. This CDR3 has 14 residues. The V end lost 5 bases, the J end lost 2 bases, and 8 bases lay between the germline ends. Germline V gene data show CDR1 as SGHNT and CDR2 as YYREEE (reference sequence). DNA for the CDR3: TGTGCCAGCAGGAAGGGGACTGGGGCCAACGTCCTGACTTTC. Translated, it gives CASRKGTGANVLTF. The complete variable domain, with remaining parts taken from reference TRBV5-4 and TRBJ2-6, reads ETGVTQSPTHLIKTRGQQVTLRCSSQSGHNTVSWYQQALGQGPQFIFQYYREEENGRGNFPPRFSGLQFPNYSSELNVNALELDDSALYLCASRKGTGANVLTFGAGSRLTVL.

The gene calls are TRBV5-6 and TRBJ2-7, with unresolved D. The ends were cut back, 1 base at V and 1 base at J, with 6 bases in the middle. Germline V CDR1 and CDR2: SGHDT, YYEEEE. CDR3 length: 13 amino acids. CDR3 in DNA: TGTGCCAGCAGCTTGACTCATTCCTACGAGCAGTACTTC. It encodes CASSLTHSYEQYF.

The chain has TRBV2 and TRBJ2-3; no definite D call. The CDR3 length is 13 residues. V shed 8 bases and J shed 5 bases, with 14 bases lying between them. In germline, CDR1 is SNHLY, CDR2 FYNNEI. The CDR3 DNA follows: TGTGCCAGCCAGCGCTCAGAGAAAGATACGCAGTATTTT. Residues: CASQRSEKDTQYF.

The J gene is TRBJ1-1, the V gene TRBV25-1; 7 nucleotides agree with TRBD1. This CDR3 is built from 15 residues. The trim removed 1 base at V and 8 bases at J, leaving 10 bases unmatched. In germline, CDR1 is MGHDK, CDR2 SYGVNS. This chain's CDR3 is CASSELFTGAAEAFF. The CDR3 bases are TGTGCCAGCAGTGAATTATTCACAGGGGCCGCCGAAGCTTTCTTT. Full variable domain (missing parts from reference TRBV25-1 and TRBJ1-1): EADIYQTPRYLVIGTGKKITLECSQTMGHDKMYWYQQDPGMELHLIHYSYGVNSTEKGDLSSESTVSRIRTEHFPLTLESARPSHTSQYLCASSELFTGAAEAFFGQGTRLTVV.

This clone was recorded once. J is TRBJ2-1 and V is TRBV7-2; D possibly corresponds to TRBD2 (6 bases). The CDR3 covers 14 residues. Trimming cost V 2 bases and J 6 bases, with 11 bases left between them. Germline V gene data show CDR1 as SGHTA and CDR2 as FQGNSA. CDR3 region: CASSLRGLLNEQFF. DNA for the CDR3: TGTGCCAGCAGCTTACGGGGACTGCTCAATGAGCAGTTCTTC.

The chain uses TRBV5-1 and TRBJ1-1; TRBD1 is a possible D gene (6 bases). Trimming left V 0 bases short and J 2 bases short, with 8 bases between. Germline V CDR1 and CDR2: SGHRS, YFSETQ. There are 14 residues in the CDR3. CDR3 loop: CASSLGRGNTEAFF. Here the CDR3 DNA reads TGCGCCAGCAGCTTGGGCAGGGGTAACACTGAAGCTTTCTTT. Supplemented by reference TRBV5-1 and TRBJ1-1, the full variable domain reads KAGVTQTPRYLIKTRGQQVTLSCSPISGHRSVSWYQQTPGQGLQFLFEYFSETQRNKGNFPGRFSGRQFSNSRSEMNVSTLELGDSALYLCASSLGRGNTEAFFGQGTRLTVV.

The CDR3, as DNA: TGTGCCAGCAGCTGGGGACAGATAGCCAAAAACATTCAGTACTTC. Protein sequence: CASSWGQIAKNIQYF. The chain carries TRBV5-6 and TRBJ2-4; 7 bases are shared with TRBD1. This CDR3 is built from 15 residues. The V and J ends lost 3 bases and 0 bases, in that order; junction bases with no gene match: 3. Looked up from germline, CDR1 is SGHDT and CDR2 is YYEEEE.

V and J are TRBV10-3 and TRBJ2-3; 8 positions match TRBD1. The V and J ends lost 0 bases and 3 bases, in that order; junction bases with no gene match: 2. This CDR3 has 15 residues. CDR1 and CDR2 from the germline V gene are ENHRY and SYGVKD. The CDR3 reads CAISESRQGTDTQYF. The CDR3 nucleotides are TGTGCCATCAGTGAGTCGAGACAGGGGACAGATACGCAGTATTTT.

The chain employs TRBV7-9 and TRBJ2-3; D remains ambiguous. The V and J ends lost 3 bases and 5 bases respectively, with 6 bases between them. This CDR3 has 12 amino acids. Germline CDR1 reads SEHNR; CDR2 reads FQNEAQ (reference sequence). The CDR3 DNA follows: TGTGCCAGCAGCTTTCCAGTAGATACGCAGTATTTT. Translation: CASSFPVDTQYF.

The chain links TRBV5-6 to TRBJ2-3; D gene uncertain. Germline loops: CDR1 SGHDT, CDR2 YYEEEE. Trimming stripped 3 bases from V and 3 bases from J, with 17 bases between. The CDR3 has 16 residues. The CDR3 spells CASSWLETAWTDTQYF. Here the CDR3 DNA reads TGTGCCAGCAGCTGGCTGGAGACGGCTTGGACAGATACGCAGTATTTT.

The chain carries TRBV2 and TRBJ2-5; 13 bases align to TRBD2. In germline, CDR1 is SNHLY, CDR2 FYNNEI. V lost 1 base and J lost 2; bases outside the gene matches: 10. The CDR3 runs to 19 residues. The CDR3 nucleotides read TGTGCCAGCAGTGAAGTCGCACTAGCGGGAGGGTTTTTTCAAGAGACCCAGTACTTC. Translation: CASSEVALAGGFFQETQYF.

V gene TRBV13 combines with J gene TRBJ2-3; maybe TRBD2 (6 bases). Germline CDR1 reads PRHDT; CDR2 reads FYEKMQ (reference sequence). Deletions cut 5 bases from V and 6 bases from J, with 18 bases between. This CDR3 comprises 15 residues. The CDR3 reads CASSPGVTSPDTQYF. The DNA of the CDR3 is TGTGCCAGCAGCCCCGGTGTGACTAGTCCCGATACGCAGTATTTT.

The chain joins TRBV10-1 to TRBJ2-3; 9 nucleotides match TRBD1. Germline loops: CDR1 WNHNN, CDR2 SYGVQD (reference sequence). Trimming took 6 bases from V and 1 from J; bases not matched to a gene: 5. The CDR3 loop spans 15 amino acids. DNA of the CDR3: TGCGCCAGCAGCGAACAGGGGGCCGGCACAGATACGCAGTATTTT. Protein product: CASSEQGAGTDTQYF.

The J gene is TRBJ1-3, the V gene TRBV28; D is perhaps TRBD1 (6 bases). The CDR3 is 14 amino acids. Germline-derived CDR1 and CDR2 are MDHEN and SYDVKM. Trimming left V 6 bases short and J 4 bases short, with 13 bases between. The CDR3 DNA follows: TGTGCCAGCAGACTTACTGGACAGGGAAACACCATATATTTT. It translates to CASRLTGQGNTIYF.

The V call is TRBV7-2, the J call TRBJ2-5; D is possibly TRBD2 (5 bases). The CDR3 contains 15 residues. The V gene's germline CDR1 is SGHTA and CDR2 FQGNSA. V lost 0 bases, J lost 7 bases, and 15 bases lay in between. The CDR3, as DNA: TGTGCCAGCAGCTTAGCGACCCCGGGGATTCGGACCCAGTACTTC. Translated: CASSLATPGIRTQYF.

The chain couples TRBV30 to TRBJ2-1; 9 bases are a match to TRBD2. This CDR3 comprises 13 residues. With V trimmed by 5 bases and J by 9 bases, 8 bases remained unmatched. Germline CDR1 GTSNPN, CDR2 SVGIG (reference sequence). The CDR3 coding sequence is TGTGCCTGGGGATTTAGCGGGAGTCGTGAGCAGTTCTTC. Translation gives CAWGFSGSREQFF.

This clone was seen only once. The rearrangement joins TRBV19 to TRBJ2-3, with TRBD1 identical over 7 bases. This CDR3 is built from 13 residues. The germline V gene encodes CDR1 LNHDA and CDR2 SQIVND (reference sequence). V was clipped by 6 bases and J by 4 bases; unmatched bases: 4. As DNA, the CDR3 is TGTGCCAGTAGCCTAGGGGGCGCAGATACGCAGTATTTT. Encoded protein: CASSLGGADTQYF.

The rearrangement links TRBV19 to TRBJ1-2, with 7 bases fitting TRBD1. Trimming removed 5 bases from V and 6 bases from J; junction bases left unmatched: 9. The germline V gene encodes CDR1 LNHDA and CDR2 SQIVND (reference sequence). CDR3 length equals 14 residues. The DNA for the CDR3 is TGTGCCAGTAGTCCCCGGGACAGAGGACATGGCTACACCTTC. The encoded protein is CASSPRDRGHGYTF.

The chain carries TRBV12-5 and TRBJ1-1; D is unresolved. V was cut by 3 bases and J by 5 bases, with 16 bases left in between. The germline V gene encodes CDR1 LGHNT and CDR2 FRNRAP. The CDR3 covers 15 residues. The CDR3 DNA reads as TGTGCTAGTGGTTTCTCCCCCCAGGCGGGAACTGAAGCTTTCTTT. Encoded protein: CASGFSPQAGTEAFF.

The chain couples TRBV5-1 to TRBJ1-4; 8 nucleotides align to TRBD1. The germline V gene has CDR1 SGHRS and CDR2 YFSETQ. The ends lost 2 bases at V and 2 bases at J; junction bases unmatched: 5. The CDR3 is 16 amino acids. CDR3 region: CASSLQGVRTNEKLFF. The CDR3 DNA sequence: TGCGCCAGCAGCTTACAGGGGGTTCGTACTAATGAAAAACTGTTTTTT.

V is TRBV5-1 and J is TRBJ2-3; no clear D. The germline CDR1 and CDR2 sequences are SGHRS and YFSETQ. The ends were cut back, 4 bases at V and 1 base at J, with 19 bases in the middle. This CDR3 has 17 residues. The CDR3 nucleotides are TGCGCCAGCAGCCCAAATCCTGGAAGGAGCGGCACAGATACGCAGTATTTT. Translating gives CASSPNPGRSGTDTQYF. The variable domain in full, with the rest retrieved from reference TRBV5-1 and TRBJ2-3, is KAGVTQTPRYLIKTRGQQVTLSCSPISGHRSVSWYQQTPGQGLQFLFEYFSETQRNKGNFPGRFSGRQFSNSRSEMNVSTLELGDSALYLCASSPNPGRSGTDTQYFGPGTRLTVL.

The chain uses TRBV27 and TRBJ1-5; a possible D gene is TRBD1 (5 bases). In germline, CDR1 is MNHEY, CDR2 SMNVEV (reference sequence). This CDR3 comprises 15 residues. V was cut by 3 bases and J by 9 bases, with 18 bases left in between. The CDR3 spells CASSFGGGPGWPQHF. In DNA, the CDR3 is TGTGCCAGCAGTTTCGGGGGTGGACCGGGGTGGCCCCAGCATTTT.